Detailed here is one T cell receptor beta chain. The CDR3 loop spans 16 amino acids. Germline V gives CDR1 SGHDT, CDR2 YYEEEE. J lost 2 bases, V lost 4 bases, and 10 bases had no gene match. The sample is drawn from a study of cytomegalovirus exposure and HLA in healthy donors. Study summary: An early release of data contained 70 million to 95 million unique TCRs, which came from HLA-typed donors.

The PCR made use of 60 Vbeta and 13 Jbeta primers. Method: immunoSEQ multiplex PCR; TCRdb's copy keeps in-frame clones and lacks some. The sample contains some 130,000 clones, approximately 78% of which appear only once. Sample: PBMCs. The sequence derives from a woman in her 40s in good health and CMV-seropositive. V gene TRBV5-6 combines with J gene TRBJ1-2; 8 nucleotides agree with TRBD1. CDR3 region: CASSPDRVYENYGYTF. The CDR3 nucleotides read TGTGCCAGCAGCCCGGACAGGGTGTACGAAAACTATGGCTACACCTTC. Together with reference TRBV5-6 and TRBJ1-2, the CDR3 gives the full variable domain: DAGVTQSPTHLIKTRGQQVTLRCSPKSGHDTVSWYQQALGQGPQFIFQYYEEEERQRGNFPDRFSGHQFPNYSSELNVNALLLGDSALYLCASSPDRVYENYGYTFGSGTRLTVV.